This T cell receptor (beta chain) was profiled in a study of cytomegalovirus exposure and HLA in healthy donors. Study-level points and caveats: Indistinguishable V segments, including TRBV6-2 and TRBV6-3, were excluded. It was in a later analysis that TCR association rates were seen to vary by HLA locus, highest for DRB1 and lowest for HLA-C.

The primer mix had 60 Vbeta and 13 Jbeta primers. TCRdb keeps only in-frame clones here, not all; method: immunoSEQ multiplex PCR. Recorded for this sample: approximately 51,000 clones. The germline V gene encodes CDR1 PRHDT and CDR2 FYEKMQ (reference sequence). This CDR3 is built from 14 residues. Germline trimming cut 8 bases from V and 4 bases from J; bases unmatched to any gene: 8. Notes on this clone: As yet, its antigen is unknown.

The material sequenced was PBMCs. The rearrangement links TRBV13 to TRBJ2-3, with 8 positions matching TRBD2. The receptor was isolated from a man aged 35 to 55 in good health and CMV-seropositive. The CDR3 sequence: CASQTSGSPDTQYF. The CDR3, as DNA: TGTGCCAGCCAAACTAGCGGTTCACCAGATACGCAGTATTTT. Combining the CDR3 with reference TRBV13 and TRBJ2-3 gives the whole variable domain AAGVIQSPRHLIKEKRETATLKCYPIPRHDTVYWYQQGPGQDPQFLISFYEKMQSDKGSIPDRFSAQQFSDYHSELNMSSLELGDSALYFCASQTSGSPDTQYFGPGTRLTVL.